This TCR beta chain is from a study of beta chain features in type 1 diabetes. Study conclusions and caveats: Resolution of whether HLA type affects TCRB rearrangement was not achieved here. TCRB CDR3 length was moderately but significantly reduced in all four CD4+ subsets of Type 1 diabetes patients.

The whole isolated RNA underwent reverse transcription, so sequencing captured expressed TCRB transcripts. This table comes from immunoSEQ multiplex PCR, and its TCRdb copy is limited to in-frame clones, with some not included. The sample yields some 200,000 clones, 11% seen once. Sorting that relied on CD45RO/CCR7/CD25/CD127/CD95/CD27 yielded CD4+ naive, central memory, regulatory and stem cell-like memory cells. This clone came up many times. Its antigen is currently unknown. Other DNA variants within this sample encode the same CDR3. Sequencing used central memory CD4+ T cells from blood. This sequence was found in a young man in good health.

The CDR3 protein is CASQGLETQYF. CDR3 bases: TGTGCCAGCCAAGGTTTGGAGACCCAGTACTTC. The V gene is TRBV2, the J gene TRBJ2-5; D not resolved. The CDR3 consists of 11 residues. Between the trimmed V and J ends, which lost 8 bases and 5 bases, there was a span of 9 bases. CDR1 and CDR2 from the germline V gene are SNHLY and FYNNEI.